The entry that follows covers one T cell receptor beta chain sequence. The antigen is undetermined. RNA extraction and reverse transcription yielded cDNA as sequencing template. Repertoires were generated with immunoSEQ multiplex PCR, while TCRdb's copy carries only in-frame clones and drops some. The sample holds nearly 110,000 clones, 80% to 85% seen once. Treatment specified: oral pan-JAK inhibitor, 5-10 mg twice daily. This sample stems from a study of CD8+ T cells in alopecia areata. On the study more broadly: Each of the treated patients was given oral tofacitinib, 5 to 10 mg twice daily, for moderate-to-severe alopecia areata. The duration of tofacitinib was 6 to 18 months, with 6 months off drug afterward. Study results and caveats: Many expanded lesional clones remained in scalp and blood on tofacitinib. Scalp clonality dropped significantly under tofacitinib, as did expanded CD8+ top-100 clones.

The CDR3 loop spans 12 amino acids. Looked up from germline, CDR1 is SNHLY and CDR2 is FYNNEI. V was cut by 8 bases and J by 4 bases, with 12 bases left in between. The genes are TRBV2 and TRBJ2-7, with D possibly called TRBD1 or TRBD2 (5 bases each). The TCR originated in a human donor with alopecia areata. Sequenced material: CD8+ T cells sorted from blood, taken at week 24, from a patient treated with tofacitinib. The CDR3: CASGTGPYEQYF. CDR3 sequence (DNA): TGTGCCAGCGGGACGGGTCCGTACGAGCAGTACTTC.